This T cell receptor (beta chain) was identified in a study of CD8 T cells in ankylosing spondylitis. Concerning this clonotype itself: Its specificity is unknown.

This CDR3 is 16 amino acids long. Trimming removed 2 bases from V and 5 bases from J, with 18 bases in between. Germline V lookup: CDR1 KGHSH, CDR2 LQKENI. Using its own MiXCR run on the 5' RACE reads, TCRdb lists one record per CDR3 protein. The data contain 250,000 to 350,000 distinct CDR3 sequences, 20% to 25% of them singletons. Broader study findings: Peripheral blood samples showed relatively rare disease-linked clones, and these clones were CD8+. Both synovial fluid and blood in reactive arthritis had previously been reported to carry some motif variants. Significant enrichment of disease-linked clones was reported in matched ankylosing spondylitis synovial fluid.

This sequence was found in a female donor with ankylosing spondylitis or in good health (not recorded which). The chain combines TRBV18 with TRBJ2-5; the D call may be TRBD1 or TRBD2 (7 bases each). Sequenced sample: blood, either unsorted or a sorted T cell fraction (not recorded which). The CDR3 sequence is CASSPARGGLDETQYF. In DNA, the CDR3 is TGTGCCAGCTCACCAGCCAGGGGGGGGCTCGATGAGACCCAGTACTTC.